This is a list of T cell receptor beta chains from one sample in a study of blood T cells in healthy people across ages. TCRdb passed the 5' RACE reads through MiXCR, listing each CDR3 protein once. The sample lists 750,000 to 950,000 distinct CDR3 sequences; roughly 24% were seen once. These data were also reused for a study on T cells of mothers and their children.

Sequenced input: blood. The receptors were gathered from a boy aged 5-17 years in good health. CDR3s include the opening cysteine and the closing phenylalanine or tryptophan. The D gene is left open where the match is weak. Size is stated for part of the rows, as once, few or many counts, or as a class when the clone is expanded.

J gene: TRBJ2-5; D gene: .; CDR3 length: 12; V gene: TRBV18; clone size: few; CDR3 DNA: TGTGCCAGCTCTCCTCAGTCAGAAGAGCAGTACTTC; CDR3 protein: CASSPQSEEQYF
J gene: TRBJ2-7; D gene: TRBD1; CDR3 length: 14; V gene: TRBV28; clone size: .; CDR3 DNA: TGTGCCAGCAGTTTAGAATTACAGGGGAACGAGCAGTACTTC; CDR3 protein: CASSLELQGNEQYF
J gene: TRBJ1-5; D gene: .; CDR3 length: 14; V gene: TRBV12-3/TRBV12-4; clone size: few; CDR3 DNA: TGTGCCAGCAGTTCCGCGACGGGGTTTCAGCCCCAGCATTTT; CDR3 protein: CASSSATGFQPQHF
J gene: TRBJ1-4; D gene: TRBD1; CDR3 length: 15; V gene: TRBV6-1; clone size: .; CDR3 DNA: TGTGCCAGCAGTCAAGTACAGGGGGCGTATGAAAAACTGTTTTTT; CDR3 protein: CASSQVQGAYEKLFF
J gene: TRBJ2-5; D gene: .; CDR3 length: 15; V gene: TRBV30; clone size: .; CDR3 DNA: TGTGCCTGGTCTGGACCAGGGAGGACCCAAGAGACCCAGTACTTC; CDR3 protein: CAWSGPGRTQETQYF
J gene: TRBJ1-6; D gene: .; CDR3 length: 15; V gene: TRBV5-1; clone size: few; CDR3 DNA: TGCGCCAGCAGCTTGGGAAGGGGCTATAATTCACCCCTCCACTTT; CDR3 protein: CASSLGRGYNSPLHF
J gene: TRBJ2-7; D gene: .; CDR3 length: 14; V gene: TRBV5-1; clone size: .; CDR3 DNA: TGCGCCAGCAGACCTCAGGTGCAAGTCTACGAGCAGTACTTC; CDR3 protein: CASRPQVQVYEQYF
J gene: TRBJ2-1; D gene: TRBD2; CDR3 length: 17; V gene: TRBV4-2; clone size: few; CDR3 DNA: TGTGCCAGCAGCCAATACACTAGCGGGAGTTCGTACAATGAGCAGTTCTTC; CDR3 protein: CASSQYTSGSSYNEQFF
J gene: TRBJ2-3; D gene: .; CDR3 length: 15; V gene: TRBV6-4; clone size: few; CDR3 DNA: TGTGCCAGCAGTGACACCCATGGTACGACAGATACGCAGTATTTT; CDR3 protein: CASSDTHGTTDTQYF
J gene: TRBJ2-7; D gene: .; CDR3 length: 11; V gene: TRBV30; clone size: few; CDR3 DNA: TGTGCCTGGGGCCTCGGGGGCGAGCAGTACTTC; CDR3 protein: CAWGLGGEQYF
J gene: TRBJ2-1; D gene: TRBD2; CDR3 length: 15; V gene: TRBV27; clone size: .; CDR3 DNA: TGTGCCAGCAGTCGCCCTAGCGGGGGGGCAAATGAGCAGTTCTTC; CDR3 protein: CASSRPSGGANEQFF
J gene: TRBJ2-5; D gene: .; CDR3 length: 15; V gene: TRBV28; clone size: .; CDR3 DNA: TGTGCCAGCAGTTACTCCTGGGGCGAGGGGGAGACCCAGTACTTC; CDR3 protein: CASSYSWGEGETQYF
J gene: TRBJ1-1; D gene: .; CDR3 length: 16; V gene: TRBV18; clone size: .; CDR3 DNA: TGTGCCAGCTCAGTACCGACGGGACCCCTGGGGACTGAAGCTTTCTTT; CDR3 protein: CASSVPTGPLGTEAFF
J gene: TRBJ2-1; D gene: .; CDR3 length: 15; V gene: TRBV7-3; clone size: few; CDR3 DNA: TGTGCCAGCAGCCATAAAAGGGTCGAGTACAATGAGCAGTTCTTC; CDR3 protein: CASSHKRVEYNEQFF
J gene: TRBJ2-1; D gene: TRBD1; CDR3 length: 15; V gene: TRBV5-5; clone size: few; CDR3 DNA: TGTGCCAGCAGCTTCCGGGACAGACTTAACAATGAGCAGTTCTTC; CDR3 protein: CASSFRDRLNNEQFF
J gene: TRBJ1-5; D gene: .; CDR3 length: 12; V gene: TRBV12-3/TRBV12-4; clone size: .; CDR3 DNA: TGTGCCAGCAGTTTTGTGGGTCAGCCCCAGCATTTT; CDR3 protein: CASSFVGQPQHF
J gene: TRBJ2-6; D gene: .; CDR3 length: 16; V gene: TRBV6-6; clone size: few; CDR3 DNA: TGTGCCAGCAACGGCCACCAGAGCTCTGGGGCCAACGTCCTGACTTTC; CDR3 protein: CASNGHQSSGANVLTF
J gene: TRBJ1-5; D gene: .; CDR3 length: 13; V gene: TRBV19; clone size: .; CDR3 DNA: TGTGCCAGTAGTATCCGGGAGGTTCAGCCCCAGCATTTT; CDR3 protein: CASSIREVQPQHF
J gene: TRBJ2-2; D gene: TRBD1; CDR3 length: 17; V gene: TRBV5-1; clone size: few; CDR3 DNA: TGCGCCAGCAGCCAGACCCCCAGGGGGCCGTACACCGGGGAGCTGTTTTTT; CDR3 protein: CASSQTPRGPYTGELFF